These T cell receptor beta chains were read from a single sample in a study of shared clonotypes between healthy human individuals. Sequencing was performed with immunoSEQ multiplex PCR; in TCRdb, only in-frame clones are kept and a portion is missing. The repertoire holds roughly 590,000 clones, about 95% seen once, with 0.085% to 0.11% in the top ten. The sequenced sample was naive CD8+ T cells sorted from blood. All receptors come from a woman aged 25 to 39 in good health. Both conserved end residues are trimmed from each CDR3.

CDR3 protein,V gene,J gene
ASSDGSTYEQY,TRBV6-1,TRBJ2-7
ASSKIQENLDTGELF,TRBV5-8,TRBJ2-2
ASSPGPSPDTQY,TRBV4-1,TRBJ2-3
ASSQRLAGEVDTQY,TRBV4-1,TRBJ2-3
ASRTHSGGTDTQY,TRBV27,TRBJ2-3
ASSNGLTYEQY,TRBV6-5,.
ASSGTEITDTQY,TRBV2,TRBJ2-3
ASSRESGTGELF,TRBV4-1,TRBJ2-2
ASSQAEYPHTNEQF,TRBV4-1,TRBJ2-1
ASALSGGWGETQY,TRBV12-5,TRBJ2-5
ASALAGPSYEQY,TRBV6-5,TRBJ2-7
ASNLRPQDTQY,TRBV7-8,TRBJ2-3
ASSLGLEVAF,TRBV27,TRBJ2-1
ASSEGRAPWDYEQY,TRBV6-1,TRBJ2-7
ASSEGGEAF,TRBV10-1,TRBJ1-1
ASSEFTRYEQY,TRBV10-1,TRBJ2-7
SVDVDHQETQY,TRBV29-1,TRBJ2-5
ATSRGTGTSYNEQF,TRBV15,TRBJ2-1
ASSLDGSSYNEQF,TRBV11-2,TRBJ2-1
SVQGAFEQY,TRBV29-1,TRBJ2-7
ASSVGENTEAF,TRBV10-2,TRBJ1-1
SARVSYGYT,TRBV20-1,TRBJ1-2
ASSLVQGLFNEQF,TRBV7-8,TRBJ2-1
ASSLGGVPFPEQY,TRBV5-4,TRBJ2-7
ASSLQGGPGEQY,TRBV28,TRBJ2-7
SVAGLAGGYEQY,TRBV29-1,TRBJ2-7
ASSQSNRSGYT,TRBV23-1,TRBJ1-2
ASSEAGPNYGYT,TRBV2,TRBJ1-2
ASSLLIRREDSYNEQF,TRBV27,TRBJ2-1
ASSYLASGSNEQY,TRBV6-5,TRBJ2-7
ASSPRGWGTGDTGELF,TRBV4-1,TRBJ2-2